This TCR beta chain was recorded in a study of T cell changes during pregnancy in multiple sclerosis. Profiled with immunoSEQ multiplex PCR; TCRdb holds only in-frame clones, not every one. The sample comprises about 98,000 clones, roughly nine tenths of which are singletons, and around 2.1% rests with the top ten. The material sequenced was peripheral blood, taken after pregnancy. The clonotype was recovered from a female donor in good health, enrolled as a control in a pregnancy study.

This chain's CDR3 is CAARASGTYEQYF. In nucleotides, the CDR3 is TGTGCCGCGAGGGCTAGCGGTACGTACGAGCAGTACTTC. This chain joins TRBV6-1 and TRBJ2-5, with 7 bases aligning to TRBD2. The J call may be incorrect, as the DNA end agrees better with TRBJ2-7. The CDR3 has 13 residues. Germline CDR1 MNHNS, CDR2 SASEGT.